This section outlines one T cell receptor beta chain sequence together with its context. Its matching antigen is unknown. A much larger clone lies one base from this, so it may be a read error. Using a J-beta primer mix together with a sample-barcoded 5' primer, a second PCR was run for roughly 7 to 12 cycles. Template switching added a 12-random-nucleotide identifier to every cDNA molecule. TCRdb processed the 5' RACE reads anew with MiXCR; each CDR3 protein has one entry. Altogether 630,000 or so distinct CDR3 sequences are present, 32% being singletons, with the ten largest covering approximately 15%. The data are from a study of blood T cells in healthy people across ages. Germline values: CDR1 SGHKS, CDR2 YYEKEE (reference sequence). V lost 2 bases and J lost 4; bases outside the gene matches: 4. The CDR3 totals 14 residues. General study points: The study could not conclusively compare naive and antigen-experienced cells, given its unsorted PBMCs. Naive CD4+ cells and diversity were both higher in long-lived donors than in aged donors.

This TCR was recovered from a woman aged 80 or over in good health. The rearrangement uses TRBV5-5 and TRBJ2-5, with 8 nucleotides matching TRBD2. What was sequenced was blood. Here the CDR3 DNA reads TGTGCCAGCAGCTTTAGCGGGGCGGCAGAGACCCAGTACTTC. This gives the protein CASSFSGAAETQYF.